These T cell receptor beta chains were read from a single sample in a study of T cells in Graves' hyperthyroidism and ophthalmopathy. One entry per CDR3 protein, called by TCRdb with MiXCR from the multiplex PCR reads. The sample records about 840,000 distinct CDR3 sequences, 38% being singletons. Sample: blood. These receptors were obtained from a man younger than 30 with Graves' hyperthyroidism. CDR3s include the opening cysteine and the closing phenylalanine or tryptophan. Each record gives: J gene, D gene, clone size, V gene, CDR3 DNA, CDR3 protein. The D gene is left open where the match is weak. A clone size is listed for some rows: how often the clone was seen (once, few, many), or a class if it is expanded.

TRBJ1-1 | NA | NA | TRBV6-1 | TGTGCCAGCATCCTAGGGGATAGTAACACTGAAGCTTTCTTT | CASILGDSNTEAFF
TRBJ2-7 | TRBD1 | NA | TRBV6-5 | TGTGCCGCTGAACAGGGGGCGCGGGAGCAGTACTTC | CAAEQGAREQYF
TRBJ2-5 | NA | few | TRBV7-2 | TGTGCCAGCAGCCAGTCCGTGGGCGGAGAGACCCAGTACTTC | CASSQSVGGETQYF
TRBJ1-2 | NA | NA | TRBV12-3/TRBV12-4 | TGTGCCAGCAGTTTATCGTACATCCATGGCTACACCTTC | CASSLSYIHGYTF
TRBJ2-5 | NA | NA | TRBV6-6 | TGTGCCAGCTCACCACCGGGCATGCAAGAGACCCAGTACTTC | CASSPPGMQETQYF
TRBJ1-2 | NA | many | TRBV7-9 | TGTGCCAGCAGCTTGCTAGAGGACCTGTATGGCTACACCTTC | CASSLLEDLYGYTF
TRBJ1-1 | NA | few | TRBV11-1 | TGTGCCAGCAGCTTACAGGATTTGAACACTGAAGCTTTCTTT | CASSLQDLNTEAFF
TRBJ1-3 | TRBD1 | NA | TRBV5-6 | TGTGCCAGCAGCCCAAAGACAGGGCACTCTGGAAACACCATATATTTT | CASSPKTGHSGNTIYF
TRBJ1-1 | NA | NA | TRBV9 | TGTGCCAGCAGCGTAGGGGGGCCTCAGGCCATGAACACTGAAGCTTTCTTT | CASSVGGPQAMNTEAFF
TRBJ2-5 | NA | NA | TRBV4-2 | TGTGCCAGCAGCCAAGACGAACGATGGGAGACCCAGTACTTC | CASSQDERWETQYF
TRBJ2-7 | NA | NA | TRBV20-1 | TGCAGTGCTAGAGCCCAGGGCTACGAGCAGTACTTC | CSARAQGYEQYF
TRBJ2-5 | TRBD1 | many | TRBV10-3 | TGTGCCATCAGGCGCGGGACAGGGGGAGAGACCCAGTACTTC | CAIRRGTGGETQYF
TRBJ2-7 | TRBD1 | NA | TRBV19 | TGTGCCAGTAGTAAGAGGGACAGGGGTTCCTACGAGCAGTACTTC | CASSKRDRGSYEQYF
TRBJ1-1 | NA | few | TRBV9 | TGTGCCAGCAGGTTTGCGACGGTCGAAGCTTTCTTT | CASRFATVEAFF
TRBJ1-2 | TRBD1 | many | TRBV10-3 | TGTGCCACGAGGGACAGGGATGGCTACACCTTC | CATRDRDGYTF
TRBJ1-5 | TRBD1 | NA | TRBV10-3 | TGTGCCGCCGGGACAGGAGTTCAGCCCCAGCATTTT | CAAGTGVQPQHF
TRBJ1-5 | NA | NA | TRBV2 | TGTGCCAGCAGTGACAGGGTTAGCTACGAGCATTTT | CASSDRVSYEHF
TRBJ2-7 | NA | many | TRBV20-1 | TGCAGTGCTAGTCGGCCCTACGAGCAGTACTTC | CSASRPYEQYF
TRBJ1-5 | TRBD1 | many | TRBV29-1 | TGCAGCGTTTCGGGACAGGGGTTTGATCAGCCCCAGCATTTT | CSVSGQGFDQPQHF
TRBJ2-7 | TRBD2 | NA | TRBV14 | TGTGCCAGCAGCCAAGATCTGGGTCCGGGACTAGCGGAAGACTACGAGCAGTACTTC | CASSQDLGPGLAEDYEQYF
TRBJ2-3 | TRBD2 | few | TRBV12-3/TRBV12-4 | TGTGCCAGCAGTGATAGCGGGAGTGTTACAGATACGCAGTATTTT | CASSDSGSVTDTQYF
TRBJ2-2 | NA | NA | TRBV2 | TGTGCCAGCAGTGAATATGGGGACGGGAACACCGGGGAGCTGTTTTTT | CASSEYGDGNTGELFF
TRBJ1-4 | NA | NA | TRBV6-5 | TGTGCCAGCAGCCAAACAGCAAAGCAACTGTTTTTT | CASSQTAKQLFF
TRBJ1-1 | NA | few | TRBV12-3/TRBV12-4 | TGTGCCAGCAGTCCCTCCTGGGCCCATGAAGCTTTCTTT | CASSPSWAHEAFF
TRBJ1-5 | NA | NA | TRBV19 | TGTGCCAGTAGTATAGATCCGGGACCGAATCAGCCCCAGCATTTT | CASSIDPGPNQPQHF
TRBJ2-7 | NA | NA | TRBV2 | TGTGCCAGCAGTTACCTTAGTTTCGAGCAGTACTTC | CASSYLSFEQYF
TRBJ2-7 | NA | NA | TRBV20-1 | TGCAGTGCTAATGGAAACGAGCAGTACTTC | CSANGNEQYF
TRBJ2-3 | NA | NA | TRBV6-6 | TGTGCCAGCAGTAACACTAGCTTCCTGTCAGATACGCAGTATTTT | CASSNTSFLSDTQYF
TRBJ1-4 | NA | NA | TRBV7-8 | TGTGCCAGCAGCCCCGCGTTAGCGGGGGGGCAGGGAAAACTGTTTTTT | CASSPALAGGQGKLFF
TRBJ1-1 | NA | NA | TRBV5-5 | TGCGCCAGCAGCCTATCACCCCCGAACACTGAAGCTTTCTTT | CASSLSPPNTEAFF
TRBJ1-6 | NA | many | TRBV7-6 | TGTGCCAGCAGCTTAGAGGCCCTCTATAATTCACCCCTCCACTTT | CASSLEALYNSPLHF
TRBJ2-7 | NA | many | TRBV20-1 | TGCAGTGCCGCTGTCCCCTCCGAGCAGTACTTC | CSAAVPSEQYF
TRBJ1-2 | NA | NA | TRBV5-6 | TGTGCCAGCAGCGCGGCCTTCTATGGCTACACCTTC | CASSAAFYGYTF
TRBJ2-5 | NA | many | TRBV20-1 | TGCAGTACGGACGGGGAACAAGAGACCCAGTACTTC | CSTDGEQETQYF
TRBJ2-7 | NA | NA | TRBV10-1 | TGCGCCAGCAGCCAAGATAACGGGCCCTACGAGCAGTACTTC | CASSQDNGPYEQYF
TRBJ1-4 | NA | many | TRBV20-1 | TGCAGTGCTAACACGGCGGCACAACTGTTTTTT | CSANTAAQLFF
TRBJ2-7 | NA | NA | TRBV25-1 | TGTGCCAGCAGACCCCTACTCCGGGCGTACGAGCAGTACTTC | CASRPLLRAYEQYF
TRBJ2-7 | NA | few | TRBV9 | TGTGCCAGCAGCCAAGATCAGACTGTCTACGAGCAGTACTTC | CASSQDQTVYEQYF
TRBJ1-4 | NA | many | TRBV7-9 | TGTGCCAGCACAGATATCCTTAATGAAAAACTGTTTTTT | CASTDILNEKLFF
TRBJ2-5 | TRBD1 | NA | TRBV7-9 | TGTGCCAGCATCCGACTTGGAGGGACAGGGGGTGAGACCCAGTACTTC | CASIRLGGTGGETQYF
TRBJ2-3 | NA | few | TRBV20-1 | TGCAGTGCTCGAATACCAGATACGCAGTATTTT | CSARIPDTQYF